This note documents a single TCR beta chain sequence. Its specificity is not known. For every donor, a draw yielded around 10 milliliters of peripheral blood. The sample comes from a study of blood T cells in healthy people across ages. Regarding the study as a whole: There was a strong correlation between TCR beta diversity and naive T cell percentage.

The germline V gene encodes CDR1 ENHRY and CDR2 SYGVKD. The CDR3 is 15 residues long. V lost 5 bases and J 3 bases, leaving 16 bases between the germline ends. The authors ran a second PCR of about 7 to 12 cycles using a sample-barcoded 5' primer and a J-beta primer mix. Per-sample output comprised a minimum of 3 million paired-end reads containing CDR3. From the 5' RACE reads, TCRdb called clonotypes with MiXCR, one entry per CDR3 protein. The sample consists of about 750,000 distinct CDR3 sequences, approximately 55% of them appearing once. The material sequenced was blood. The V call is TRBV10-3, the J call TRBJ1-2; the D gene is possibly TRBD1 (5 bases). The clonotype was recovered from a man of 80 years or more in good health. In nucleotides, the CDR3 is TGTGCCATCAGTTCCGCTGGGGGGAGGCACTATGGCTACACCTTC. This sequence encodes CAISSAGGRHYGYTF.